These 18 T cell receptor beta chains originate from one sample sequenced in a study of vaccination and CD4 T cells after COVID-19. No cognate antigen is known for these TCRs. The treatment was: approximately 9-day PBMC culture with coronavirus spike peptide pools or control peptides (ViraFEST assay). An Oncomine TCR Beta short-read assay was used to sequence the DNA from cultured CD4+ T cells. One entry per CDR3 protein results from TCRdb running MiXCR on the PCR reads. The repertoire consists of some 13,000 distinct CDR3 sequences, with about 28% occurring once and the leading ten covering approximately 17%. The sequenced material came from cultured CD4+ T cells from blood. These receptors were obtained from a human donor with COVID-19.

This sequence joins TRBV6-1 and TRBJ1-4, with a weak D call TRBD1 (5 bases). The CDR3 loop spans 14 amino acids. The germline V gene has CDR1 MNHNS and CDR2 SASEGT. V was cut by 6 bases and J by 3 bases, with 11 bases left in between. In nucleotides, the CDR3 is TGTGCCAGCAGAGACAGCAGGGCTAATGAAAAACTGTTTTTT. As protein: CASRDSRANEKLFF.

This clonotype was seen a handful of times. The V and J genes are TRBV27 and TRBJ2-3, with 8 bases that match TRBD2. From germline, CDR1 is MNHEY and CDR2 SMNVEV (reference sequence). CDR3 length: 15 amino acids. Trimming took 5 bases from V and 8 from J; bases not matched to a gene: 12. The CDR3 is CASSATSGGPGTQYF. CDR3 DNA sequence: TGTGCCAGCAGTGCAACCAGCGGGGGTCCCGGTACGCAGTATTTT.

The table lists this clonotype with a count of one. The rearrangement links TRBV19 to TRBJ2-4; 8 nucleotides align to TRBD2. V was pared by 7 bases and J by 0 bases, with 8 bases of the junction left unmatched. CDR1 and CDR2 from the germline V gene are LNHDA and SQIVND (reference sequence). The CDR3 sequence is 16 residues long. The CDR3 protein is CASTGGDRVAKNIQYF. The CDR3 DNA reads TGTGCCAGTACCGGGGGGGATCGGGTAGCCAAAAACATTCAGTACTTC.

V gene TRBV6-5 combines with J gene TRBJ2-5, with D unclear. With 0 bases removed from V and 2 bases from J, the gap between germline ends came to 4 bases. Looked up from germline, CDR1 is MNHEY and CDR2 is SVGAGI. The CDR3 is 13 residues long. CDR3 bases: TGTGCCAGCAGTTACTCCTGGCAAGAGACCCAGTACTTC. Translating it yields CASSYSWQETQYF.

The chain recombines TRBV5-1 with TRBJ2-3, with D possibly being TRBD1 (5 bases). There are 16 residues in the CDR3. The V gene lost 0 bases and the J gene lost 0 bases, with 11 bases spanning the gap. Germline loops: CDR1 SGHRS, CDR2 YFSETQ. The CDR3 DNA follows: TGCGCCAGCAGCTTGGGCCAGGGCACTAGCACAGATACGCAGTATTTT. Protein product: CASSLGQGTSTDTQYF. Filled out from reference TRBV5-1 and TRBJ2-3, the complete variable domain reads KAGVTQTPRYLIKTRGQQVTLSCSPISGHRSVSWYQQTPGQGLQFLFEYFSETQRNKGNFPGRFSGRQFSNSRSEMNVSTLELGDSALYLCASSLGQGTSTDTQYFGPGTRLTVL.

This clonotype was observed a handful of times. CDR3 region: CSARDPGGSYEQYF. As DNA, the CDR3 is TGCAGTGCTAGAGATCCCGGGGGGTCCTACGAGCAGTACTTC. This sequence joins TRBV20-1 and TRBJ2-7; 7 bases are a match to TRBD2. The germline CDR1 and CDR2 sequences are DFQATT and SNEGSKA (reference sequence). The CDR3 runs to 14 residues. The trim removed 0 bases at V and 1 base at J, leaving 3 bases unmatched.

This clonotype occurred a few times. The chain couples TRBV5-4 to TRBJ1-2; D is uncertain. This CDR3 comprises 13 residues. Germline loops: CDR1 SGHNT, CDR2 YYREEE (reference sequence). Trimming left V 1 base short and J 3 bases short, with 7 bases between. In DNA, the CDR3 is TGTGCCAGCAGCTTGTCGGCAGACTATGGCTACACCTTC. Its protein product is CASSLSADYGYTF.

On this clonotype itself: This sequence may be a read error, since a much larger clone differs from it by one base. The V and J genes are TRBV11-2 and TRBJ1-3; D is perhaps TRBD1 (6 bases). This CDR3 contains 14 residues. Germline lookup yields CDR1 SGHAT and CDR2 FQNNGV. CDR3 in amino acids: CVSKHRVSGNTIYF. DNA of the CDR3: TGTGTCAGCAAACACAGGGTGTCCGGCAACACCATATATTTT. Combining the CDR3 with reference TRBV11-2 and TRBJ1-3 gives the whole variable domain EAGVAQSPRYKIIEKRQSVAFWCNPISGHATLYWYQQILGQGPKLLIQFQNNGVVDDSQLPKDRFSAERLKGVDSTLKIQPAKLEDSAVYLCVSKHRVSGNTIYFGEGSWLTVV.

By sample share, this clonotype is medium-sized (0.01 to 0.1%). The rearrangement uses TRBV6-2 or TRBV6-3 and TRBJ1-2, with 8 bases lining up with TRBD1. Trimming at V came to 6 bases and at J to 0 bases, leaving 6 bases not matched to a gene. This CDR3 spans 15 amino acids. The germline CDR1 and CDR2 sequences are MNHEY and SVGEGT. The CDR3 coding sequence is TGTGCCAGCAGCTCCGACAGGGGAACTAACTATGGCTACACCTTC. It translates to CASSSDRGTNYGYTF.

The chain recombines TRBV18 with TRBJ1-5, with 11 positions matching TRBD1. V lost 2 bases to trimming and J lost 7 bases; unmatched junction nucleotides: 4. From germline, CDR1 is KGHSH and CDR2 LQKENI. This CDR3 contains 15 residues. CDR3 bases: TGTGCCAGCTCACCAAGGACAGGGGGCGAACAGCCCCAGCATTTT. Translating gives CASSPRTGGEQPQHF.

This chain links TRBV6-1 with TRBJ2-3; D is unclear. Germline CDR1 is MNHNS and CDR2 is SASEGT. Trimming pared 2 bases from V and 7 bases from J, leaving 7 bases between. This CDR3 comprises 12 residues. CDR3 sequence (DNA): TGTGCCAGCAGTGAATCTTCCCATACGCAGTATTTT. It translates to CASSESSHTQYF.

This rearrangement joins TRBV20-1 to TRBJ2-6; 15 nucleotides align to TRBD2. In germline, CDR1 is DFQATT, CDR2 SNEGSKA (reference sequence). The J segment lost 4 bases and the V segment lost 5 bases, leaving 3 bases of the junction unmatched. This CDR3 has 16 residues. For the CDR3, the DNA is TGCAGTGCTTGGACTAGCGGGGGGGGCGGGGCCAACGTCCTGACTTTC. It is translated as CSAWTSGGGGANVLTF.

The chain joins TRBV27 to TRBJ2-3, with 7 bases aligning to TRBD1. The germline CDR1 and CDR2 sequences are MNHEY and SMNVEV (reference sequence). The CDR3 has 17 amino acids. J was trimmed by 1 base and V by 0 bases; bases with no gene match: 7. The CDR3 spells CASSLSSPGQRTDTQYF. The CDR3, as DNA: TGTGCCAGCAGTTTATCCTCACCGGGACAGCGCACAGATACGCAGTATTTT.

A remark on this clonotype: Since a much larger clone is just one base distant, this may be a read error. This chain joins TRBV2 and TRBJ2-5, with 8 bases fitting TRBD1. The CDR3 consists of 14 residues. Per germline, CDR1 SNHLY and CDR2 FYNNEI. CDR3: CDSSEADREETQYF. In DNA, the CDR3 is TGTGACAGCAGTGAAGCGGACAGGGAAGAGACCCAGTACTTC.

The chain joins TRBV5-1 to TRBJ1-2; 8 nucleotides match TRBD1. The CDR3 extends over 15 amino acids. V shed 0 bases, J shed 5 bases, and the junction held 6 bases outside the gene matches. Germline values: CDR1 SGHRS, CDR2 YFSETQ. The CDR3 loop reads CASSLEGTGGYGYTF. The DNA for the CDR3 is TGCGCCAGCAGCTTGGAGGGAACAGGGGGATATGGCTACACCTTC.

The chain recombines TRBV7-2 with TRBJ2-1; perhaps TRBD1 as D (7 bases). The germline V gene encodes CDR1 SGHTA and CDR2 FQGNSA. The CDR3 consists of 15 residues. V was pared by 8 bases and J by 7 bases, with 21 bases between. CDR3 amino acids: CASVRGAVQMNEQFF. The CDR3 region has the DNA TGTGCCAGCGTCAGGGGGGCAGTACAAATGAATGAGCAGTTCTTC.

This clonotype was picked up one time. CDR3: CASSRNTIYF. CDR3 in DNA: TGTGCCAGCAGCCGAAACACCATATATTTT. The V call is TRBV28, the J call TRBJ1-3, with D hard to call. V gave up 6 bases and J gave up 5 bases, with 2 bases separating them. This CDR3 has 10 amino acids. CDR1 and CDR2 (germline): MDHEN, SYDVKM.

Only a few counts were recorded for this clonotype. The rearrangement uses TRBV20-1 and TRBJ1-5; a weak D match, TRBD1 (6 bases). Germline V gives CDR1 DFQATT, CDR2 SNEGSKA (reference sequence). V was cut by 1 base and J by 6 bases, with 13 bases left in between. CDR3 length: 14 residues. CDR3 sequence reads: CSARGGGAGQPQHF. Here the CDR3 DNA reads TGCAGTGCTAGAGGGGGGGGCGCGGGTCAGCCCCAGCATTTT.